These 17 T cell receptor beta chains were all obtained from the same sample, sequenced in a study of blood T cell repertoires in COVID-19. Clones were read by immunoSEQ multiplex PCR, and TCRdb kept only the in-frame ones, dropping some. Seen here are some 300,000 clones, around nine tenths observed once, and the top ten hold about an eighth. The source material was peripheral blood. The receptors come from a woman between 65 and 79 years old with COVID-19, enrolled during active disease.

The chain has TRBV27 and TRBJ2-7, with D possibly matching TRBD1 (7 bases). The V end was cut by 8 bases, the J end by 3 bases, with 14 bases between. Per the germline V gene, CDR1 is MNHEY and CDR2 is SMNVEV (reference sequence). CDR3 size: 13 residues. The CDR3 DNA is TGTGCCAGCGGGTCAGGGGGAGGCTACGAGCAGTACTTC. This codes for CASGSGGGYEQYF.

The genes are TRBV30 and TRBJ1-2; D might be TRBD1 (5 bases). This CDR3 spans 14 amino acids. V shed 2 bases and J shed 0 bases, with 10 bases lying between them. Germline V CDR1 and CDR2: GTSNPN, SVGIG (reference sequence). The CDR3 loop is CAWSQGIANYGYTF. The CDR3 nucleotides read TGTGCCTGGAGTCAGGGTATAGCTAACTATGGCTACACCTTC.

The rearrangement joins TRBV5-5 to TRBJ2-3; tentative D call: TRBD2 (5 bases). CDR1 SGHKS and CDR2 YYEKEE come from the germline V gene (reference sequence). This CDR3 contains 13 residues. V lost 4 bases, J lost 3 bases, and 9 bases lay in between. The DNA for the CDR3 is TGTGCCAGCAGCCCCCGGGAAACAGATACGCAGTATTTT. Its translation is CASSPRETDTQYF.

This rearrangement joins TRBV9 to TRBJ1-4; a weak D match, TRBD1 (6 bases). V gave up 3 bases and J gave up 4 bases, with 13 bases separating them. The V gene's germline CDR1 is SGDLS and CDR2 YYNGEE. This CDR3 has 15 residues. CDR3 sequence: CASSATTGFNEKLFF. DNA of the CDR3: TGTGCCAGCAGCGCTACGACAGGTTTTAATGAAAAACTGTTTTTT.

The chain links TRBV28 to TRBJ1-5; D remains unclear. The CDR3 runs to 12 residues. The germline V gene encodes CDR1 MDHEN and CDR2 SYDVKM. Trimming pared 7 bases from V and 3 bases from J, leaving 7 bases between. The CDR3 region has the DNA TGTGCCAGCACACAGACCAATCAGCCCCAGCATTTT. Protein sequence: CASTQTNQPQHF.

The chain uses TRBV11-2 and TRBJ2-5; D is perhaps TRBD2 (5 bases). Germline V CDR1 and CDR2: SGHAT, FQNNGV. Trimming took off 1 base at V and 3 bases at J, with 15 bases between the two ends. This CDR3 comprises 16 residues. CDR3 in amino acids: CASSLVPTPGEETQYF. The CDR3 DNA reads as TGTGCCAGCAGCTTAGTCCCTACGCCCGGGGAAGAGACCCAGTACTTC.

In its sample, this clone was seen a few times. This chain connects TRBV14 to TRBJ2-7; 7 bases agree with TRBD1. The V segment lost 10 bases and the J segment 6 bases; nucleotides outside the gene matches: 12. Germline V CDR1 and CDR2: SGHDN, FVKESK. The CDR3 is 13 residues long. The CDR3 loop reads CATSWTGLPEQYF. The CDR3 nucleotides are TGTGCCACGTCATGGACAGGCTTGCCCGAGCAGTACTTC. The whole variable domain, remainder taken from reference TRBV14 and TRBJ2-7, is EAGVTQFPSHSVIEKGQTVTLRCDPISGHDNLYWYRRVMGKEIKFLLHFVKESKQDESGMPNNRFLAERTGGTYSTLKVQPAELEDSGVYFCATSWTGLPEQYFGPGTRLTVT.

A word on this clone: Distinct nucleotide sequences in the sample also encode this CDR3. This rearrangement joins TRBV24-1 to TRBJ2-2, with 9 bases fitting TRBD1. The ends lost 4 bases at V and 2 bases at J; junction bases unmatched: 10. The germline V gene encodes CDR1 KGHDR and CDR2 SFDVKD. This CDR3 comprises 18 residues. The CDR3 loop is CATSDPSPGQGNTGELFF. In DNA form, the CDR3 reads TGTGCCACCAGTGACCCTTCGCCGGGACAGGGAAACACCGGGGAGCTGTTTTTT.

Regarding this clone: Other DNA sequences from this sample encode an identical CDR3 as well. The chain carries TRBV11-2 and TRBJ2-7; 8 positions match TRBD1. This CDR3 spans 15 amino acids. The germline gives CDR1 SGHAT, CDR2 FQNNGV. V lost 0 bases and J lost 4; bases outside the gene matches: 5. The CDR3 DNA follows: TGTGCCAGCAGCTTAGACCTGACAGGGGTGTACGAGCAGTACTTC. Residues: CASSLDLTGVYEQYF.

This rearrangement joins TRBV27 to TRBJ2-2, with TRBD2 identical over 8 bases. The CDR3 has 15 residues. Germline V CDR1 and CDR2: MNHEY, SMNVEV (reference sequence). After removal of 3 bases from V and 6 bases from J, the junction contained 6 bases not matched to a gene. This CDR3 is CASSFVAGGPGELFF. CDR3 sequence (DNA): TGTGCCAGCAGTTTTGTGGCGGGGGGACCCGGGGAGCTGTTTTTT.

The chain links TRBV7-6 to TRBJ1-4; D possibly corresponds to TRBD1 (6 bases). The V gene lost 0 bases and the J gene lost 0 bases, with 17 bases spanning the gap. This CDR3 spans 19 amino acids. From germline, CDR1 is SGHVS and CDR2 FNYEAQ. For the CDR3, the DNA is TGTGCCAGCAGCTTAGCCCCCCGGGGGGGGGCCGCAACTAATGAAAAACTGTTTTTT. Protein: CASSLAPRGGAATNEKLFF.

CDR3 nucleotides: TGCGCCAGCAGCCACGGACAGGGGAACACTGAAGCTTTCTTT. Translating it yields CASSHGQGNTEAFF. The chain is built from TRBV5-1 and TRBJ1-1, with 8 bases lining up with TRBD1. This CDR3 region has 14 residues. The ends lost 4 bases at V and 1 base at J; junction bases unmatched: 3. Germline-derived CDR1 and CDR2 are SGHRS and YFSETQ.

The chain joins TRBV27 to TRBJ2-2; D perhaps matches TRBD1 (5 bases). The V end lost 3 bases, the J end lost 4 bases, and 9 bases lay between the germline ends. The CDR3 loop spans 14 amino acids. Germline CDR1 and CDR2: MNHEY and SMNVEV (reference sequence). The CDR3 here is CASSLGQPTGELFF. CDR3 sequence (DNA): TGTGCCAGCAGTTTGGGGCAGCCCACCGGGGAGCTGTTTTTT.

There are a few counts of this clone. The DNA of the CDR3 is TGTGCCAGCAGCCAAGCGAGGCGGGCTACTGAAGCTTTCTTT. Its translation: CASSQARRATEAFF. This chain uses TRBV3-1 (or the pseudogene TRBV3-2) with TRBJ1-1; no clear D gene. The V gene lost 1 base and the J gene lost 5 bases, with 11 bases spanning the gap. From germline, CDR1 is LGHDT and CDR2 YNNKEL (reference sequence). This CDR3 spans 14 amino acids.

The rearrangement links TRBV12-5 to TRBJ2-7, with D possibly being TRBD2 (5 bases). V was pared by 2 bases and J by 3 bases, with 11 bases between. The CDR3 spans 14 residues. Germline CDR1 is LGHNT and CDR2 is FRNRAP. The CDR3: CASGLLAPNYEQYF. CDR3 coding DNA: TGTGCTAGTGGTTTGTTAGCGCCCAACTACGAGCAGTACTTC.

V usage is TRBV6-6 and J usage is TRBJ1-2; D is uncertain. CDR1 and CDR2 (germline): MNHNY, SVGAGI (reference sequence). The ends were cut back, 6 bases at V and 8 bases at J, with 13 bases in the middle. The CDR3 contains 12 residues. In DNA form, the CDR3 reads TGTGCCAGCAGCCCCGGAGGGAGAGGCTACACCTTC. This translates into CASSPGGRGYTF.

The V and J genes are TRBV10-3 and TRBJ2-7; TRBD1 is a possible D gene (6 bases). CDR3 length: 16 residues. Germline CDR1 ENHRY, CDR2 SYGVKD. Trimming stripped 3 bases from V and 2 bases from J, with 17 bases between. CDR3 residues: CAISDPGIGGTYEQYF. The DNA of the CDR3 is TGTGCCATCAGTGACCCCGGGATAGGGGGAACCTACGAGCAGTACTTC.